Listed below are T cell receptor beta chains from one sample, sequenced in a study of shared clonotypes between healthy human individuals. Profiling relied on immunoSEQ multiplex PCR, and the TCRdb table lists in-frame clones only, not all of them. The sample contains about half a million clones, approximately 77% of which appear only once. Source material: PBMCs. The origin of the receptors is a woman aged 35 to 49 in good health. Some clones in this sample may be carry-over from other donors' samples. Each CDR3 is given with its conserved first and last residue. Fields, in order: CDR3 DNA, CDR3 protein, D gene, J gene, clone size, V gene. A D gene is named only where the DNA matches it firmly. The size entry is marked missing in some rows and otherwise reads once, few, many or a size class.

TGTGCCAGCAGCTTAGGGACGGCGAACACCATATATTTT	CASSLGTANTIYF	NA	TRBJ1-3	NA	TRBV7-9
TGTGCCAGCAGTTCGGATTATTACGAGCAGTACTTC	CASSSDYYEQYF	NA	TRBJ2-7	NA	TRBV27
TGTGCCAGCAGTTTATCGGGGGCGGGATTCGGACCCGGGGAGCTGTTTTTT	CASSLSGAGFGPGELFF	NA	TRBJ2-2	once	TRBV27
TGCGCCAGCAGCTTGGGCCCAGGGGACATCTACGAGCAGTACTTC	CASSLGPGDIYEQYF	NA	TRBJ2-7	many	TRBV5-1
TGCGCCCGGAGTGTACTACCAGACCAGAACACTGAAGCTTTCTTT	CARSVLPDQNTEAFF	NA	TRBJ1-1	NA	TRBV30
TGCGCCAGCAGCCACGGGACAGACCCCCCTCGGTGGTTCTTC	CASSHGTDPPRWFF	TRBD1	TRBJ2-1	many	TRBV5-1
TGTGCCAGCAGTCCCGAGGAGCGGCGACCCTACGAGCAGTACTTC	CASSPEERRPYEQYF	NA	TRBJ2-7	NA	TRBV6-5
TGTGCCAGTAGCCAGGGACAGTTTGAAAAACTGTTTTTT	CASSQGQFEKLFF	TRBD1	TRBJ1-4	NA	TRBV19
TGCGCCAGCAGCCAAGACTTGGGGACAGGGGACTTTCAGCCCCAGCATTTT	CASSQDLGTGDFQPQHF	TRBD1	TRBJ1-5	once	TRBV4-3
TGTGCCAGCAGCTTGGGCGGGAGAGGGTCAGATACGCAGTATTTT	CASSLGGRGSDTQYF	TRBD2	TRBJ2-3	NA	TRBV5-4
TGTGCCAGCTCCCGGGACAGGGAGGTCACTGAAGCTTTCTTT	CASSRDREVTEAFF	TRBD1	TRBJ1-1	NA	TRBV28
TGTGCCAGCAGCCCACGCGCGGGAAACTACTACGAGCAGTACTTC	CASSPRAGNYYEQYF	NA	TRBJ2-7	NA	TRBV2
TGTGCCATCAGTGGGACAGGGGACTACGAGCAGTACTTC	CAISGTGDYEQYF	TRBD1	TRBJ2-7	NA	TRBV10-3
TGTGCCAGCAGCTTAGGGGCAGGAAACACTGAAGCTTTCTTT	CASSLGAGNTEAFF	NA	TRBJ1-1	many	TRBV11-2
TGTGCCAGCAGCTTTGTAAACGGCTACGAGCAGTACTTC	CASSFVNGYEQYF	NA	TRBJ2-7	NA	TRBV5-4
TGTGCCAGCTCAGCCAGGGACCCTCCCTACAATGAGCAGTTCTTC	CASSARDPPYNEQFF	NA	TRBJ2-1	NA	TRBV18
TGTGCCAGCATCACGGGCGGGAGGGCCTACAATGAGCAGTTCTTC	CASITGGRAYNEQFF	TRBD2	TRBJ2-1	many	TRBV28
TGTGCCAGCAGCTTCCTAGCGGGTGGGGGTTACAATGAGCAGTTCTTC	CASSFLAGGGYNEQFF	TRBD2	TRBJ2-1	NA	TRBV7-2
TGTGCCAGCAGCTCCCCGGGACCCCCCTACGAGCAGTACTTC	CASSSPGPPYEQYF	NA	TRBJ2-7	NA	TRBV5-4
TGTGCCAGCAGTTCTTCCGACAGATTACAAAACATTCAGTACTTC	CASSSSDRLQNIQYF	NA	TRBJ2-4	NA	TRBV28
TGTGCCAGCAGTTACTCAACTGGGGGCTTTGGCTACACCTTC	CASSYSTGGFGYTF	NA	TRBJ1-2	NA	TRBV6-6
TGCAGCGAGAAACTTGGAGATACGCAGTATTTT	CSEKLGDTQYF	NA	TRBJ2-3	NA	TRBV29-1
TGTGCCAGCAGTTACCGGGACAGGGGGCAAGAGACCCAGTACTTC	CASSYRDRGQETQYF	TRBD1	TRBJ2-5	NA	TRBV6-5